The TCR beta chain described here comes from a study of blood T cells in healthy people across ages. CDR3 length equals 16 residues. Germline CDR1 LGHNA, CDR2 YSLEER. Remarks on this clonotype: One end of the junction does not line up with germline, which may come from a read error.

The use of a sample-barcoded 5' primer and a J-beta primer mix characterized a second PCR of 7 to 11 cycles. In TCRdb, the 5' RACE reads were re-called with MiXCR into one record per CDR3 protein. Among roughly 1.5 million distinct CDR3 sequences listed, 35% to 45% were seen once. Sequences were obtained from blood. The source is a woman aged 18 to 35 in good health. The rearrangement uses TRBV4-3 and TRBJ1-1; 7 positions agree with TRBD1. This CDR3 reads CASNQTVGQAGTEAFF. The CDR3 region has the DNA TGCGCTAGCAACCAGACCGTCGGACAGGCCGGAACTGAAGCTTTCTTT.